This T cell receptor beta chain was sequenced in a study of lymphopenia after photon versus proton radiotherapy. Assay used: immunoSEQ multiplex PCR; TCRdb lists only in-frame clones, some missing. Of tens of thousands of clones listed, around 94% are singletons. The germline V gene has CDR1 SGDLS and CDR2 YYNGEE. The CDR3 extends over 17 amino acids. The junction had 3 bases not matched to a gene; V was cut back by 0 bases and J by 1 base. The receptor comes from a woman between 45 and 65 years old with cholangiocarcinoma. The rearrangement joins TRBV9 to TRBJ2-1; 11 nucleotides align to TRBD2. The sequencing used peripheral blood, collected from a patient treated with photon-based radiotherapy. The CDR3 loop is CASSVGTSGLSYNEQFF. Written as DNA, the CDR3 is TGTGCCAGCAGCGTAGGGACTAGCGGGCTTTCCTACAATGAGCAGTTCTTC.